These 27 T cell receptor beta chains originate from one sample sequenced in a study of T cells in Graves' hyperthyroidism and ophthalmopathy. What was amplified from RNA transcripts were TCR beta CDR3 regions. First-round RT-PCR with HTBI primers amplified the TCR CDR3 region. TCRdb re-analysed the multiplex PCR reads in MiXCR, keeping a single row per CDR3 protein. The sample has 700,000 to 850,000 distinct CDR3 sequences; about 35% are singletons. Sample: blood. All receptors derive from a woman in her forties with Graves' hyperthyroidism.

This clonotype turned up a few times. The chain joins TRBV27 to TRBJ2-7, with 8 bases matching TRBD2. The CDR3 length is 14 residues. Germline V gene lookup returns CDR1 MNHEY and CDR2 SMNVEV (reference sequence). J gave up 3 bases and V 10 bases, and 11 bases lay outside the gene matches. Written as DNA, the CDR3 is TGTGCCACACGACCGGGACTAGACTTCTACGAGCAGTACTTC. This encodes CATRPGLDFYEQYF.

This clonotype was seen just once. The junction departs from germline at one end; a sequencing error may be responsible. This rearrangement joins TRBV7-2 to TRBJ1-6, with D possibly matching TRBD1 (6 bases). Germline V lookup: CDR1 SGHTA, CDR2 FQGNSA. The CDR3 spans 15 residues. CDR3 coding DNA: TGCGCCAGCAGCCAAGCGGGGGGACAAGATTCACCCCTCCACTTT. Protein: CASSQAGGQDSPLHF. Drawing the rest from reference TRBV7-2 and TRBJ1-6, the complete variable domain is GAGVSQSPSNKVTEKGKDVELRCDPISGHTALYWYRQSLGQGLEFLIYFQGNSAPDKSGLPSDRFSAERTGGSVSTLTIQRTQQEDSAVYLCASSQAGGQDSPLHFGNGTRLTVT.

This clonotype was observed at least ten times. The rearrangement links TRBV19 to TRBJ2-6; 7 nucleotides match TRBD2. Trimming removed 6 bases from V and 3 bases from J; junction bases left unmatched: 8. Looked up from germline, CDR1 is LNHDA and CDR2 is SQIVND (reference sequence). The CDR3 has 16 amino acids. For the CDR3, the DNA is TGTGCCAGTAGACGGGAGGCGTTGGGTGGGGCCAACGTCCTGACTTTC. Translated, it gives CASRREALGGANVLTF.

This clonotype was seen ten or more times. The rearrangement joins TRBV19 to TRBJ2-7, with D perhaps given as TRBD1 or TRBD2 (5 bases each). Per germline, CDR1 LNHDA and CDR2 SQIVND (reference sequence). The CDR3 extends over 15 amino acids. Trimming shortened V by 3 bases and J by 0 bases, and 12 bases separated the two germline ends. The CDR3 nucleotides are TGTGCCAGTAGTATTCGGGACGATTCCTCCTACGAGCAGTACTTC. It codes for CASSIRDDSSYEQYF.

This clonotype was seen many times. The rearrangement uses TRBV7-8 and TRBJ1-1; 9 positions agree with TRBD1. The germline V gene has CDR1 SGHVS and CDR2 FQNEAQ. The CDR3 is made up of 13 amino acids. Germline trimming cut 4 bases from V and 3 bases from J; bases unmatched to any gene: 0. The CDR3 loop reads CASSWTGDTEAFF. CDR3 sequence (DNA): TGTGCCAGCAGCTGGACAGGGGACACTGAAGCTTTCTTT.

V and J are TRBV13 and TRBJ1-2; 7 positions match TRBD1. V trimming: 5 bases; J trimming: 7 bases; junction bases outside the gene matches: 22. Germline assignment: CDR1 PRHDT and CDR2 FYEKMQ (reference sequence). CDR3 length equals 18 residues. The CDR3 here is CASSRKKRQGSGFSGYTF. The CDR3 region has the DNA TGTGCCAGCAGCCGAAAAAAGAGACAGGGCTCGGGTTTCAGTGGCTACACCTTC. The complete variable domain, with remaining parts taken from reference TRBV13 and TRBJ1-2, reads AAGVIQSPRHLIKEKRETATLKCYPIPRHDTVYWYQQGPGQDPQFLISFYEKMQSDKGSIPDRFSAQQFSDYHSELNMSSLELGDSALYFCASSRKKRQGSGFSGYTFGSGTRLTVV.

This clonotype has more than one count but fewer than ten. The V gene is TRBV6-2 or TRBV6-3, the J gene TRBJ1-1; D uncertain. The V gene lost 5 bases and the J gene lost 11 bases, with 21 bases spanning the gap. The CDR3 covers 14 residues. Germline V gene data show CDR1 as MNHEY and CDR2 as SVGEGT. The CDR3 DNA is TGTGCCAGCAGTATTCAGTTGGAGGGTTCACCGGCTTTCTTT. Its translation: CASSIQLEGSPAFF.

This sequence joins TRBV7-8 and TRBJ2-6; the D gene is possibly TRBD1 (5 bases). CDR1 is SGHVS, CDR2 FQNEAQ, per germline. The CDR3 sequence is 16 residues long. Trimming removed 1 base at V and 4 bases at J, with 11 bases between. CDR3: CASSLVHRTGANVLTF. CDR3 DNA: TGTGCCAGCAGCTTAGTGCACAGGACAGGGGCCAACGTCCTGACTTTC.

This clonotype showed up many times. The chain combines TRBV20-1 with TRBJ1-5; maybe TRBD1 (6 bases). V was cut by 6 bases and J by 5 bases, with 14 bases left in between. The CDR3 is made up of 13 amino acids. CDR1 is DFQATT and CDR2 is SNEGSKA in the germline V gene (reference sequence). CDR3 residues: CSALTGIHQPQHF. As DNA, the CDR3 is TGCAGTGCCCTAACAGGGATCCATCAGCCCCAGCATTTT.

This clonotype has a count of ten or more. The chain carries TRBV7-9 and TRBJ1-2, with D hard to call. Germline loops: CDR1 SEHNR, CDR2 FQNEAQ (reference sequence). V shed 5 bases and J shed 7 bases, with 20 bases lying between them. The CDR3 is 15 residues long. The CDR3 DNA is TGTGCCAGCAGCACCAGCGGGAGGGAAGTTGGTGGCTACACCTTC. This codes for CASSTSGREVGGYTF. Supplemented by reference TRBV7-9 and TRBJ1-2, the full variable domain reads DTGVSQNPRHKITKRGQNVTFRCDPISEHNRLYWYRQTLGQGPEFLTYFQNEAQLEKSRLLSDRFSAERPKGSFSTLEIQRTEQGDSAMYLCASSTSGREVGGYTFGSGTRLTVV.

The chain uses TRBV7-3 and TRBJ1-1; D call uncertain. CDR3 length: 14 residues. V was pared by 5 bases and J by 6 bases, with 16 bases between. CDR1 and CDR2 (germline): SGHTA, FQGTGA. The CDR3 DNA follows: TGTGCCAGCAGCCAAGACTCGGCGAAGGCTGAAGCTTTCTTT. As protein: CASSQDSAKAEAFF. Together with reference TRBV7-3 and TRBJ1-1, the CDR3 gives the full variable domain: GAGVSQTPSNKVTEKGKYVELRCDPISGHTALYWYRQSLGQGPEFLIYFQGTGAADDSGLPNDRFFAVRPEGSVSTLKIQRTERGDSAVYLCASSQDSAKAEAFFGQGTRLTVV.

This clonotype turned up a few times. The chain is built from TRBV12-5 and TRBJ1-2; maybe TRBD1 (6 bases). This CDR3 comprises 14 residues. CDR1 and CDR2 from the germline V gene are LGHNT and FRNRAP. This chain's CDR3 is CASALGGASYGYTF. The CDR3 nucleotides read TGTGCCAGCGCCCTGGGGGGGGCGTCGTATGGCTACACCTTC.

The V and J genes are TRBV7-9 and TRBJ2-5, with 11 bases fitting TRBD1. Per germline, CDR1 SEHNR and CDR2 FQNEAQ (reference sequence). The V gene end was trimmed by 5 bases and the J gene end by 1 base; junction bases not matched to a gene: 6. The length of the CDR3 is 16 residues. CDR3 sequence reads: CASSTRTGGLQETQYF. The CDR3 DNA is TGTGCCAGCAGCACCAGGACAGGGGGCCTCCAAGAGACCCAGTACTTC.

A remark on this clonotype: This clone may be a read error of a much larger clone one base away. The chain recombines TRBV12-3 or TRBV12-4 with TRBJ1-5; a possible D gene is TRBD1 (5 bases). Trimming took 6 bases from V and 4 from J, leaving 10 bases between them. The CDR3 has 13 residues. In DNA, the CDR3 is TGTGCCAGCAGGAAGGGGCCTAATCAGCCCCAGCATTTT. This codes for CASRKGPNQPQHF.

In this sample, this clonotype turned up many times. The rearrangement uses TRBV10-3 and TRBJ2-5; possible D gene TRBD2, 6 bases. The CDR3 runs 15 residues. Trimming shortened V by 0 bases and J by 1 base, and 9 bases separated the two germline ends. In germline, CDR1 is ENHRY, CDR2 SYGVKD. In DNA, the CDR3 is TGTGCCATCAGTGAGTCGGGGGGAAGCCAAGAGACCCAGTACTTC. It specifies CAISESGGSQETQYF.

As regards this clonotype: One end of the junction varies from germline; a read error may be responsible. This chain joins TRBV7-2 and TRBJ2-7; the D is unclear. Germline assignment: CDR1 SGHTA and CDR2 FQGNSA. The CDR3 contains 11 residues. CDR3 in amino acids: CASSLAVGQNF. DNA of the CDR3: TGTGCCAGCAGCTTAGCAGTAGGGCAGAACTTC.

The chain joins TRBV7-2 to TRBJ2-7, with a weak D call TRBD2 (7 bases). The CDR3 sequence is 13 residues long. The germline gives CDR1 SGHTA, CDR2 FQGNSA. Trimming took off 10 bases at V and 2 bases at J, with 15 bases between the two ends. This CDR3 is CATRGDTTYEQYF. CDR3 nucleotides: TGTGCCACCCGGGGGGACACAACCTACGAGCAGTACTTC.

This clonotype was seen repeatedly, ten times or more. The chain couples TRBV12-3 or TRBV12-4 to TRBJ1-2; 7 positions match TRBD1. The J segment lost 4 bases and the V segment lost 3 bases, leaving 5 bases of the junction unmatched. CDR3 length: 14 amino acids. The CDR3 nucleotides are TGTGCCAGCAGTTTCCCGGGACAGTCCTATGGCTACACCTTC. Its protein is CASSFPGQSYGYTF.

The chain has TRBV20-1 and TRBJ2-2, with 8 bases fitting TRBD1. This CDR3 has 16 amino acids. The germline gives CDR1 DFQATT, CDR2 SNEGSKA (reference sequence). With V trimmed by 0 bases and J by 2 bases, 5 bases remained unmatched. CDR3 sequence: CSARDKQGVNTGELFF. The CDR3 nucleotides are TGCAGTGCTAGAGATAAACAGGGGGTTAACACCGGGGAGCTGTTTTTT.

The chain couples TRBV6-5 to TRBJ2-2, with D possibly being TRBD1 (6 bases). The CDR3 contains 16 residues. The germline gives CDR1 MNHEY, CDR2 SVGAGI. The ends were cut back, 1 base at V and 5 bases at J, with 14 bases in the middle. The CDR3 DNA follows: TGTGCCAGCAGTTACTTTACGCACAGGGTTACCGGGGAGCTGTTTTTT. Residues: CASSYFTHRVTGELFF.

V gene TRBV4-3 combines with J gene TRBJ1-2, with 9 bases fitting TRBD1. Germline V gives CDR1 LGHNA, CDR2 YSLEER. This CDR3 is 15 amino acids long. Losses at the gene ends were 1 base for V and 4 bases for J; bases not matched to a gene: 4. The CDR3 DNA sequence: TGCGCCAGCAGCCAAGGGACAGGGGAGATCTATGGCTACACCTTC. This sequence encodes CASSQGTGEIYGYTF.

The gene calls are TRBV11-3 and TRBJ2-7; weak D call: TRBD1 (6 bases). The DNA matches TRBJ2-1 better at its end, which makes the J call doubtful. The CDR3 length is 15 residues. Germline V gene sequence: CDR1 SGHNT, CDR2 YENEEA. CDR3: CASSEGRGWLNEQFF. The CDR3, as DNA: TGTGCCAGCAGCGAGGGCAGGGGATGGCTTAATGAGCAGTTCTTC.

The rearrangement joins TRBV6-2 or TRBV6-3 to TRBJ1-5, with D uncertain. This CDR3 has 13 residues. V dropped 10 bases and J dropped 5 bases, with 15 bases sitting between them. CDR1 and CDR2 (germline): MNHEY, SVGEGT. The CDR3 loop is CATALFADQPQHF. CDR3 bases: TGTGCCACCGCCCTTTTTGCAGATCAGCCCCAGCATTTT.

V is TRBV7-2 and J is TRBJ2-6; D is possibly TRBD1 or TRBD2 (6 bases each). This CDR3 comprises 16 residues. Per the germline V gene, CDR1 is SGHTA and CDR2 is FQGNSA. Trimming removed 5 bases from V and 5 bases from J, with 16 bases in between. CDR3 protein: CASSALGGSRANVLTF. The CDR3 bases are TGTGCCAGCAGCGCCCTGGGGGGCTCGAGGGCCAACGTCCTGACTTTC.

Ten or more counts support this clonotype. CDR3 bases: TGTGCCAGCAGTTCCAGGGTGGATTCACCCCTCCACTTT. Amino acid sequence: CASSSRVDSPLHF. The J gene is TRBJ1-6, the V gene TRBV6-5, with a weak D call TRBD1 (5 bases). CDR3 length: 13 residues. The germline V and J ends were trimmed by 4 bases and 8 bases, with 9 bases remaining between them. Germline CDR1 reads MNHEY; CDR2 reads SVGAGI.

In DNA form, the CDR3 reads TGTGCCAGCAGTGCTCCGGTCGTATCAGGGACTAACTATGGCTACACCTTC. Translation: CASSAPVVSGTNYGYTF. The chain uses TRBV25-1 and TRBJ1-2; TRBD1 might be the D (5 bases). V dropped 4 bases and J dropped 0 bases, with 18 bases sitting between them. This CDR3 is 17 amino acids long. Germline loops: CDR1 MGHDK, CDR2 SYGVNS.

The V gene is TRBV12-3 or TRBV12-4, the J gene TRBJ1-1, with D possibly being TRBD1 (5 bases). V lost 5 bases and J lost 1, with 11 bases in between. This CDR3 is 14 amino acids long. The CDR3 loop is CASSRVGANTEAFF. For the CDR3, the DNA is TGTGCCAGCAGTCGGGTCGGGGCGAACACTGAAGCTTTCTTT.